Sequencing of this T cell receptor (beta chain) was carried out in a study of tumor-infiltrating lymphocytes in primary liver carcinoma. For the study at large: Primary liver carcinoma, confirmed by histopathology, was surgically resected. Enrolled patients were male and female, aged 30 to 69 years. Study-wide results and caveats: Bulk, unsorted sampling meant CD4+ and CD8+ repertoires went uncompared.

The germline V gene has CDR1 SQVTM and CDR2 ANQGSEA. V lost 3 bases and J 6 bases, leaving 20 bases between the germline ends. The CDR3 length is 16 residues. The sample holds many counts of this clonotype. Antigen unknown. The researchers produced TCR beta cDNA from approximately 540 ng total RNA with a constant-region primer. Library construction for TCR beta comprised three nested multiplex PCR rounds performed with slightly modified ARM-PCR. Each of the first two PCR rounds ran about 9 cycles with TRBV1-TRBV30 forward and C-beta reverse primers. TCRdb passed the multiplex PCR reads through MiXCR, listing each CDR3 protein once. The sample consists of about 320,000 distinct CDR3 sequences, 50% to 75% of them appearing once. Extraction also yielded germline DNA, while blood RNA was obtained from unsorted whole blood. They drew approximately 4.3 milliliters of peripheral blood before surgery.

The source of this sequence is a woman aged 25 to 39 with primary liver carcinoma and hepatitis B virus infection. The sample consisted of peripheral blood. The chain is built from TRBV29-1 and TRBJ2-2, with D maybe TRBD2 (6 bases). The CDR3 DNA sequence: TGCAGCGTTGAGTTAAACACGGGAGTCGGGGCCGGGGAGCTGTTTTTT. It codes for CSVELNTGVGAGELFF.